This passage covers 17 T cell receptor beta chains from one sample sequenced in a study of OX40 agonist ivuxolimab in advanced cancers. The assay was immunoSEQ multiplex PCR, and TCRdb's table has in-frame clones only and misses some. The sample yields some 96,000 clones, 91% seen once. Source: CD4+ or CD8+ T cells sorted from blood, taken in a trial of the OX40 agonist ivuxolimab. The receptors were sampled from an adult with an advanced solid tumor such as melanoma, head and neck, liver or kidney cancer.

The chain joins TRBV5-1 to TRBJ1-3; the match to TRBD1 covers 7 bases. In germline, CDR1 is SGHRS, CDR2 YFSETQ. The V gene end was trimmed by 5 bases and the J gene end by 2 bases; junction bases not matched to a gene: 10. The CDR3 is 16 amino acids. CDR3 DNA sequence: TGCGCCAGCAGGCCCGCAGGGGGGGCTCCTGGAAACACCATATATTTT. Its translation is CASRPAGGAPGNTIYF.

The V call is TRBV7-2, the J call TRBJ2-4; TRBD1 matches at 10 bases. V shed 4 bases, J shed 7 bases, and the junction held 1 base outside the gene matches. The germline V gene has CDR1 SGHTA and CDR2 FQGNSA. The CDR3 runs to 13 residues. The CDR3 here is CASSWGQGNIQYF. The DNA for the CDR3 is TGTGCCAGCAGCTGGGGACAGGGGAACATTCAGTACTTC.

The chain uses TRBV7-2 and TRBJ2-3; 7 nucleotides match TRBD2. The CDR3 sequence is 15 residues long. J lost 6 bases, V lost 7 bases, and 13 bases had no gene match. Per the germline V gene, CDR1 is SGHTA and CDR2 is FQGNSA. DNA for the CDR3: TGTGCCAGCACCGGATTAGCGGGTGGGTGGGATACGCAGTATTTT. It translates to CASTGLAGGWDTQYF.

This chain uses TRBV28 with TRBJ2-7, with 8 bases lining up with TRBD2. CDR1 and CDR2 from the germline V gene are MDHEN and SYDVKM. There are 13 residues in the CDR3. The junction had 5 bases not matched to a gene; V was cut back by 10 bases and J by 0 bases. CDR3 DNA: TGTGCCACCCTAGCGGGTAGCTCCTACGAGCAGTACTTC. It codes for CATLAGSSYEQYF.

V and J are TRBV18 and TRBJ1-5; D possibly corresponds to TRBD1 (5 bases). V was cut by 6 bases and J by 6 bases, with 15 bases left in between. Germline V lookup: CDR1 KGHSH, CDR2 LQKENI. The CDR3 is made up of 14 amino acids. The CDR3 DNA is TGTGCCAGCTCTGGAGGGACTTTAGGTCAGCCCCAGCATTTT. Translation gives CASSGGTLGQPQHF.

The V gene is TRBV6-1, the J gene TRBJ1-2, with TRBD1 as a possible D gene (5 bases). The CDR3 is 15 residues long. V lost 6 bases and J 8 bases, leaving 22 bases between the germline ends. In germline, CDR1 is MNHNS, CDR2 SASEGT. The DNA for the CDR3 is TGTGCCAGCAGACCCGGGACGGGATCCAATTGGGGCTACACCTTC. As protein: CASRPGTGSNWGYTF.

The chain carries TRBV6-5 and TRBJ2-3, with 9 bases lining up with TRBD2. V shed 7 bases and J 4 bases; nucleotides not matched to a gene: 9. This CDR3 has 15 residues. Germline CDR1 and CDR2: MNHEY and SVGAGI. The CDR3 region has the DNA TGTGCCAGCACACGTAGCGGGAGTAGTGCAGATACGCAGTATTTT. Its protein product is CASTRSGSSADTQYF.

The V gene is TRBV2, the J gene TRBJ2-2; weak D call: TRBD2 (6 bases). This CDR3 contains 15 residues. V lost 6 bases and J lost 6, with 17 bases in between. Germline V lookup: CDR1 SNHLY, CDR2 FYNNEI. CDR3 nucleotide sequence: TGTGCCAGCAGCCTTTTGACTAGATTAGCCGGGGAGCTGTTTTTT. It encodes CASSLLTRLAGELFF.

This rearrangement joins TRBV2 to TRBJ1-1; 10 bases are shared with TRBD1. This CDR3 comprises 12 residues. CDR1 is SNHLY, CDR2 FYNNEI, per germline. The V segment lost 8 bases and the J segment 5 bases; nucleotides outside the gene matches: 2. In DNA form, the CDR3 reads TGTGCCAGCGACAGGGGGCGAACTGAAGCTTTCTTT. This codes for CASDRGRTEAFF. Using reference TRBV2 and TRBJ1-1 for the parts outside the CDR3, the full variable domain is EPEVTQTPSHQVTQMGQEVILRCVPISNHLYFYWYRQILGQKVEFLVSFYNNEISEKSEIFDDQFSVERPDGSNFTLKIRSTKLEDSAMYFCASDRGRTEAFFGQGTRLTVV.

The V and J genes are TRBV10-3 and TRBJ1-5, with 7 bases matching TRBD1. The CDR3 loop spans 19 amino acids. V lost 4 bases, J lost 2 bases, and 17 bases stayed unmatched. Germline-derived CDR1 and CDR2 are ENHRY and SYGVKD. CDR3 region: CAISGGGRVLLSGNQPQHF. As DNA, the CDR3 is TGTGCCATCAGTGGAGGGGGCAGAGTCCTTCTTTCGGGCAATCAGCCCCAGCATTTT.

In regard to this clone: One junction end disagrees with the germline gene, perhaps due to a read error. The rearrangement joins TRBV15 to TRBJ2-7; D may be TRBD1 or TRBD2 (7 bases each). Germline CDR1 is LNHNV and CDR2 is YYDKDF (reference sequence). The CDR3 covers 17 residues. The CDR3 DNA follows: TGTGCCACCAGCAGAGGGGGCGGGGGACAGTTCTCCAACGAGCAGTACTTC. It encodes CATSRGGGGQFSNEQYF. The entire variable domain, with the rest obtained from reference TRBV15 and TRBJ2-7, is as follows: DAMVIQNPRYQVTQFGKPVTLSCSQTLNHNVMYWYQQKSSQAPKLLFHYYDKDFNNEADTPDNFQSRRPNTSFCFLDIRSPGLGDTAMYLCATSRGGGGQFSNEQYFGPGTRLTVT.

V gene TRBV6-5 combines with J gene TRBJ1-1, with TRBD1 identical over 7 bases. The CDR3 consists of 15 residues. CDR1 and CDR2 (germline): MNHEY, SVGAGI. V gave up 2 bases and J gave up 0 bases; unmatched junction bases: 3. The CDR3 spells CASSYGQALNTEAFF. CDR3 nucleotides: TGTGCCAGCAGTTACGGACAGGCGTTGAACACTGAAGCTTTCTTT.

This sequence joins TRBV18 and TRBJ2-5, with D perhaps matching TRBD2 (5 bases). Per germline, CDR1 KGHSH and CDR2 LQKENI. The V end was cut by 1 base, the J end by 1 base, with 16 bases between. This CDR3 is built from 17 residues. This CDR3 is CASSPRPTSPLQETQYF. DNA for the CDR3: TGTGCCAGCTCACCACGGCCTACTAGTCCCCTCCAAGAGACCCAGTACTTC.

Here the CDR3 reads CASSQDRVLSGNTIYF. CDR3 sequence (DNA): TGCGCCAGCAGCCAAGATAGGGTTCTCTCTGGAAACACCATATATTTT. J is TRBJ1-3 and V is TRBV4-3; D gene unclear. V was clipped by 0 bases and J by 0 bases, with 9 bases between them. The CDR3 extends over 16 amino acids. Germline V gene lookup returns CDR1 LGHNA and CDR2 YSLEER.

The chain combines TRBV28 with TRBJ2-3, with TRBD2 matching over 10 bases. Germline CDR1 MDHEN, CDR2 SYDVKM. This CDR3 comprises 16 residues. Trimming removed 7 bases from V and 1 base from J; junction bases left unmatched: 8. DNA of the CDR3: TGTGCCAGCATCTTACGTACTAGCGGGGGCACAGATACGCAGTATTTT. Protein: CASILRTSGGTDTQYF.

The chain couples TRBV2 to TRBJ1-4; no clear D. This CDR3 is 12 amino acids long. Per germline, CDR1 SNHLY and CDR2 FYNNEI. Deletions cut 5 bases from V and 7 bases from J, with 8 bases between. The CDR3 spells CASSRYPEKLFF. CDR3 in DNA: TGTGCCAGCAGTCGCTACCCTGAAAAACTGTTTTTT.

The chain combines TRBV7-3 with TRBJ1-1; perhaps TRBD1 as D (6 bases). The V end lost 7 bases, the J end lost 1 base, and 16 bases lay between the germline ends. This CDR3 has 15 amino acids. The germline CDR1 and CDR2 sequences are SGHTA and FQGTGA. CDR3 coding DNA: TGTGCCAGCAAAGACGGAACGACAGGGAACACTGAAGCTTTCTTT. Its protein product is CASKDGTTGNTEAFF.